This T cell receptor (beta chain) was identified during a study of control samples from healthy donors and cancer patients. The method was immunoSEQ multiplex PCR; TCRdb's version includes in-frame clones alone and lacks a portion of them. The data hold approximately 150,000 clones, with more than 85% observed a single time. V shed 4 bases and J shed 2 bases, with 12 bases lying between them. This CDR3 is 14 amino acids long. Germline CDR1 and CDR2: MNHEY and SVGAGI. The V call is TRBV6-5, the J call TRBJ2-7; D gene unclear. Source material: blood. The clonotype originates from a man younger than 45 in good health. CDR3 sequence reads: CASSSPEGTYEQYF. DNA of the CDR3: TGTGCCAGCAGTTCCCCGGAAGGGACCTACGAGCAGTACTTC.